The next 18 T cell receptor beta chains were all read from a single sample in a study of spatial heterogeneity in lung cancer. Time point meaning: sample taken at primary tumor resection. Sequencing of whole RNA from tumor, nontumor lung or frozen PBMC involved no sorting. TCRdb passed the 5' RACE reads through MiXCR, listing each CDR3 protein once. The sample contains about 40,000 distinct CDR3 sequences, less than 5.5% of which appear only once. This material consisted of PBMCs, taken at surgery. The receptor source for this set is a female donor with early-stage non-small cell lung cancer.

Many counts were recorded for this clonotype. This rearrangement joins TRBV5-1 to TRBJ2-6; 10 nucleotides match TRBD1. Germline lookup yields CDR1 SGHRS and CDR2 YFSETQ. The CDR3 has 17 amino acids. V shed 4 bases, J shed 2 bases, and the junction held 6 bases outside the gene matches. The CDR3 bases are TGCGCCAGCAGCCTACAAGGGACAGGGGCTGGGGCCAACGTCCTGACTTTC. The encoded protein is CASSLQGTGAGANVLTF.

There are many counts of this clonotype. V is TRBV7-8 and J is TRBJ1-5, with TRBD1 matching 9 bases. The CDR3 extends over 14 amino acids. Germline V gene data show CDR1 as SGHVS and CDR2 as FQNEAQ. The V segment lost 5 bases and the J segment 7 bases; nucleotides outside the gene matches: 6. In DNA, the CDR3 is TGTGCCAGCAGCCTCGGGACAGGGACCCAGCCCCAGCATTTT. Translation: CASSLGTGTQPQHF.

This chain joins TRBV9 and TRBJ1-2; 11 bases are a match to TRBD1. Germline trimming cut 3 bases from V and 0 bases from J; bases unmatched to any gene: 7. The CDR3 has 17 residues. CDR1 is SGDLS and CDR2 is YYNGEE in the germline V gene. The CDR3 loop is CASSAEDRGPTNYGYTF. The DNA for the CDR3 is TGTGCCAGCAGCGCAGAGGACAGGGGGCCGACTAACTATGGCTACACCTTC.

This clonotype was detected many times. CDR3 in DNA: TGTGCCACCAGCAAGGGGGCAGGTGAAAAACTGTTTTTT. Translation: CATSKGAGEKLFF. The chain uses TRBV15 and TRBJ1-4, with 7 bases matching TRBD1. The ends lost 4 bases at V and 7 bases at J; junction bases unmatched: 3. The CDR3 has 13 amino acids. Germline CDR1 is LNHNV and CDR2 is YYDKDF (reference sequence).

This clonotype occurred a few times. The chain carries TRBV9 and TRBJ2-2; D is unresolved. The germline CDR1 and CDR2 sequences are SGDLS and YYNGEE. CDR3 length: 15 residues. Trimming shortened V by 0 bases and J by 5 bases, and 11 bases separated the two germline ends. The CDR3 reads CASSVAAPGTGELFF. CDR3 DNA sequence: TGTGCCAGCAGCGTAGCGGCCCCTGGTACCGGGGAGCTGTTTTTT. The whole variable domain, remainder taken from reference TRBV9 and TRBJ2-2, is DSGVTQTPKHLITATGQRVTLRCSPRSGDLSVYWYQQSLDQGLQFLIQYYNGEERAKGNILERFSAQQFPDLHSELNLSSLELGDSALYFCASSVAAPGTGELFFGEGSRLTVL.

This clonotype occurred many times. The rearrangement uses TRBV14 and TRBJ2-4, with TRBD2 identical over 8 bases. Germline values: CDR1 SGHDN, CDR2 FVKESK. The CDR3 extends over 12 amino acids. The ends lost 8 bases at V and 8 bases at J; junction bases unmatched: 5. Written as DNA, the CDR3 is TGTGCCAGCGGGTCGACTAGCGACATTCAGTACTTC. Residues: CASGSTSDIQYF. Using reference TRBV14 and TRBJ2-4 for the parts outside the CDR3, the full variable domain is EAGVTQFPSHSVIEKGQTVTLRCDPISGHDNLYWYRRVMGKEIKFLLHFVKESKQDESGMPNNRFLAERTGGTYSTLKVQPAELEDSGVYFCASGSTSDIQYFGAGTRLSVL.

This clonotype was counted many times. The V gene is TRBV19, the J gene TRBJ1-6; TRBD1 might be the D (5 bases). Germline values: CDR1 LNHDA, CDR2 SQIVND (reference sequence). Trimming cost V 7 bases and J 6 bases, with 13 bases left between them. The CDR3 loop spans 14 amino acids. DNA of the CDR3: TGTGCCAGTACTTGGGGACTAAGTAATTCACCCCTCCACTTT. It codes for CASTWGLSNSPLHF.

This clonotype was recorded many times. Written as DNA, the CDR3 is TGCAGTGCTAGAGACCGTATAGCTGGCTACACCTTC. It is translated as CSARDRIAGYTF. The rearrangement uses TRBV20-1 and TRBJ1-2; D is uncertain. Germline V CDR1 and CDR2: DFQATT, SNEGSKA (reference sequence). This CDR3 has 12 amino acids. Trimming pared 0 bases from V and 7 bases from J, leaving 9 bases between.

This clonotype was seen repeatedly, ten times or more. Here the CDR3 DNA reads TGTGCCAGCAGCTTCAGGCAGGGTACCCACAATGAGCAGTTCTTC. Translating it yields CASSFRQGTHNEQFF. This chain connects TRBV11-1 to TRBJ2-1; maybe TRBD1 (5 bases). The CDR3 has 15 amino acids. Per germline, CDR1 SGHAT and CDR2 FQDESV (reference sequence). V was shortened by 3 bases and J by 5 bases, with 14 bases between the two germline ends.

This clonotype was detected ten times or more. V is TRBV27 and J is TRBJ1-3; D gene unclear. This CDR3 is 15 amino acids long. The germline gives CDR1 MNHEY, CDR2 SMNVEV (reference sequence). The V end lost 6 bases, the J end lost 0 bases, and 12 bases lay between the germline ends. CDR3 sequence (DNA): TGTGCCAGCAGACCATCATTCCTCTCTGGAAACACCATATATTTT. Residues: CASRPSFLSGNTIYF.

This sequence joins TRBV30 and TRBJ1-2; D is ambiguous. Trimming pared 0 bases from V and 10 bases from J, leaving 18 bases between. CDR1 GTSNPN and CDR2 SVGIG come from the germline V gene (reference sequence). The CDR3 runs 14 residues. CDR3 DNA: TGTGCCTGGAGTGTACTAGGGTCCACCTGGGACTACACCTTC. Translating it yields CAWSVLGSTWDYTF.

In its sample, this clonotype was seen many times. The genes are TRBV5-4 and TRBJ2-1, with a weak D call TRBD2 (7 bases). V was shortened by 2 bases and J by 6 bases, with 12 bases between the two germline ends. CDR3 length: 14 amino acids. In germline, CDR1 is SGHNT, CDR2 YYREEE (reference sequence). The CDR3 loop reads CASSFRGGANEQFF. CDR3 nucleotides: TGTGCCAGCAGCTTTAGAGGGGGGGCCAATGAGCAGTTCTTC.

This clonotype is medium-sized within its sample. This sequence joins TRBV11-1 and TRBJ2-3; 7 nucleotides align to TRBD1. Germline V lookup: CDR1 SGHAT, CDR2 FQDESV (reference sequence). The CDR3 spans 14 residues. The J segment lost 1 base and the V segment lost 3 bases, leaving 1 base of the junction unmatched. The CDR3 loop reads CASSFDRGTDTQYF. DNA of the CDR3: TGTGCCAGCAGCTTTGACAGGGGCACAGATACGCAGTATTTT.

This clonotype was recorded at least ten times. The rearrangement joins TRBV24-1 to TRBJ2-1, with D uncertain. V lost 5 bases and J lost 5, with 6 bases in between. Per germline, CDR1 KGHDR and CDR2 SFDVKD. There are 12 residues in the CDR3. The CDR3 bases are TGTGCCACCAGTGCCCTCGACAATGAGCAGTTCTTC. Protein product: CATSALDNEQFF.

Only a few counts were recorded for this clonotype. The CDR3 loop reads CASSPRPYTDTQYF. The CDR3, as DNA: TGCGCCAGCAGCCCGCGTCCGTACACAGATACGCAGTATTTT. The chain combines TRBV5-1 with TRBJ2-3; D remains unclear. Looked up from germline, CDR1 is SGHRS and CDR2 is YFSETQ. Between the trimmed V and J ends, which lost 4 bases and 2 bases, there was a span of 11 bases. This CDR3 is 14 amino acids long. Together with reference TRBV5-1 and TRBJ2-3, the CDR3 gives the full variable domain: KAGVTQTPRYLIKTRGQQVTLSCSPISGHRSVSWYQQTPGQGLQFLFEYFSETQRNKGNFPGRFSGRQFSNSRSEMNVSTLELGDSALYLCASSPRPYTDTQYFGPGTRLTVL.

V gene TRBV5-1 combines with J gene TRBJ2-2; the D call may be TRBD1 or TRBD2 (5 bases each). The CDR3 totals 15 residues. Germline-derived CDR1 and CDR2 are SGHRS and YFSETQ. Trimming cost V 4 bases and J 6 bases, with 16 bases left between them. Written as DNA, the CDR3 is TGCGCCAGCAGCCAATCCCGGGGCCCATCCGGGGAGCTGTTTTTT. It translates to CASSQSRGPSGELFF.

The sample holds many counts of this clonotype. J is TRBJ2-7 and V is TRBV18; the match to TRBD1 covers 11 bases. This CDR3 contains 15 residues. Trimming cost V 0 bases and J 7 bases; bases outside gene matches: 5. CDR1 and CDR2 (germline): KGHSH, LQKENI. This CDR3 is CASSPPDRGLEEQYF. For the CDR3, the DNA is TGTGCCAGCTCACCACCGGACAGGGGGCTGGAAGAGCAGTACTTC.

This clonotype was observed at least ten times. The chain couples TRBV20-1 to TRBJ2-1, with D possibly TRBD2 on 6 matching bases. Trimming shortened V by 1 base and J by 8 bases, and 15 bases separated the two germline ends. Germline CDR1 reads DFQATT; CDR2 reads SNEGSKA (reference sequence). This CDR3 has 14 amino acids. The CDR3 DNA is TGCAGTGCTAGAGCTCTGCGGGGAGAGTATGAGCAGTTCTTC. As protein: CSARALRGEYEQFF.